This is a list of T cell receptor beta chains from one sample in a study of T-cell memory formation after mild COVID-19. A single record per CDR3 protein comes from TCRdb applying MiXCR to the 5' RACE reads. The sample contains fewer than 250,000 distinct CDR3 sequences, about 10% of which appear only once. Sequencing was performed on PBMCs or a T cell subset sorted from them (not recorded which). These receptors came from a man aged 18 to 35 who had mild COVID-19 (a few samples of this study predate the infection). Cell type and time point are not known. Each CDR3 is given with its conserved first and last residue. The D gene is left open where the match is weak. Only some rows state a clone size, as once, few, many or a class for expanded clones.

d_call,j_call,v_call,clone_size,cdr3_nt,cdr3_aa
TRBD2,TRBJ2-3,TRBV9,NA,TGTGCCAGCAGCGTGGGACTAGCAGCAGATACGCAGTATTTT,CASSVGLAADTQYF
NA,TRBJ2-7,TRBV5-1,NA,TGCGCCAGCAGCTTGGTGGCAGCCCTCCTCGGCGAGCAGTACTTC,CASSLVAALLGEQYF
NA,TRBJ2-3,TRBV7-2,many,TGTGCCAGCAGCCTAGTGGGGGGGGCCCCAGATACGCAGTATTTT,CASSLVGGAPDTQYF
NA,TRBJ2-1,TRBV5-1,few,TGCGCCAGCAGCTTGGACCCCAATGAGCAGTTCTTC,CASSLDPNEQFF
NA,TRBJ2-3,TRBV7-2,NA,TGTGCCAGCAGCTTTCCCAGCAGCACAGATACGCAGTATTTT,CASSFPSSTDTQYF
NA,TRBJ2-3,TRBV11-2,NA,TGTGCCAGCAGCTTAGGTCGGACGGGCGGGTTGGTAACAGATACGCAGTATTTT,CASSLGRTGGLVTDTQYF
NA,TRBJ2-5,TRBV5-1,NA,TGCGCCAGCAGCTTGAAGCCTGGGGCATCAGAGACCCAGTACTTC,CASSLKPGASETQYF
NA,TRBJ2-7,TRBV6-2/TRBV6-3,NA,TGTGCCAGCAGTTACCGCGGTGTCGGTAATTACGAGCAGTACTTC,CASSYRGVGNYEQYF
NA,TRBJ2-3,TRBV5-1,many,TGCGCCAGCAGACCCGGAGGGGCGGCTAGCACAGATACGCAGTATTTT,CASRPGGAASTDTQYF
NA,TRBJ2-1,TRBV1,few,TGCACCAGCAGCCACATGACTCCGGGAGTCAGGGCCTGCCGCGAGCAGTTCTTC,CTSSHMTPGVRACREQFF
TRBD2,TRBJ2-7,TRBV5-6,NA,TGTGCCAGCAGCCCTAAGCATTGGGAGGGCTCCTACGAGCAGTACTTC,CASSPKHWEGSYEQYF
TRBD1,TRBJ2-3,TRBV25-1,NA,TGTGCCAGCAGTGATCCCACTACAGGGGTGATTACAGATACGCAGTATTTT,CASSDPTTGVITDTQYF
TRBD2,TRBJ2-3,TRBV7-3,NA,TGTGCCAGCAGCCTGACTAGCGGGGGGACCTTTAGCACAGATACGCAGTATTTT,CASSLTSGGTFSTDTQYF
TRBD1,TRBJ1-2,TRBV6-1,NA,TGTGCCAGCAGTGAAATTGGGACAGGGTTGAGCTATGGCTACACCTTC,CASSEIGTGLSYGYTF
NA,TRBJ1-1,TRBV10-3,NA,TGTGCCGTAAAAAGGGGCCAGAACACTGAAGCTTTCTTT,CAVKRGQNTEAFF
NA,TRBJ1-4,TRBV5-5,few,TGTGCCAGCAGCTTGGAGCCTCGGGGGGAAAAACTGTTTTTT,CASSLEPRGEKLFF
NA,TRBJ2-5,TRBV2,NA,TGTGCCAGCAGTGTTGAGAGGGCGTACCAAGAGACCCAGTACTTC,CASSVERAYQETQYF
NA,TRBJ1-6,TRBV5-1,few,TGCGCCAGCAAAAAGGAGGGGTATTCACCCCTCCACTTT,CASKKEGYSPLHF
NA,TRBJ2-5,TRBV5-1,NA,TGCGCCAGCAGCTGGGTCGGGGCCAGCGAGACCCAGTACTTC,CASSWVGASETQYF
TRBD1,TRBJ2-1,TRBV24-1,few,TGTGCCACCAGTGATCCGGACAGGTTCAATGAGCAGTTCTTC,CATSDPDRFNEQFF
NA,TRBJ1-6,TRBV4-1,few,TGCGCCAGCAGCCAAGACGGGGCAGGAAATTCACCCCTCCACTTT,CASSQDGAGNSPLHF
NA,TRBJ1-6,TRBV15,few,TGTGCCACCAGCAGAGAGGTATACAATTCACCCCTCCACTTT,CATSREVYNSPLHF
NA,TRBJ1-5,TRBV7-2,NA,TGTGCCAGCAGCCGACAGCTTAATCAGCCCCAGCATTTT,CASSRQLNQPQHF
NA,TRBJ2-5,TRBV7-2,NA,TGTGCCAGCAGCTTAGTGAGCAGTCTCGGAGAGACCCAGTACTTC,CASSLVSSLGETQYF
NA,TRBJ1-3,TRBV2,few,TGTGCCAGCAGTTCTCAGGGGTCTGGAAACACCATATATTTT,CASSSQGSGNTIYF
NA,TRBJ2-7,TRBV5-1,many,TGCGCCAGCAGCTCGGCCGGGACATTGGTCTACGAGCAGTACTTC,CASSSAGTLVYEQYF
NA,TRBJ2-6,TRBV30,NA,TGTGCCTGGAGTTCTAAGGAATCTGGGGCCAACGTCCTGACTTTC,CAWSSKESGANVLTF
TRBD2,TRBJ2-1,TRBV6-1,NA,TGTGCCAGCCAGATTAGCGGGGGAAATGAGCAGTTCTTC,CASQISGGNEQFF
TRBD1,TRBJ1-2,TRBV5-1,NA,TGCGCCAGCACCCCCGGGACAGGGGCCTATGGCTACACCTTC,CASTPGTGAYGYTF
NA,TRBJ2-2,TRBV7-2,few,TGTGCCAGCGGCGGGAACGCCGGGGGCGGGGAGCTGTTTTTT,CASGGNAGGGELFF
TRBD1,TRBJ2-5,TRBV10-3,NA,TGTGCCATCAGGGCAGGGGGCGTAGGTTTGAAGGAAGAGACCCAGTACTTC,CAIRAGGVGLKEETQYF
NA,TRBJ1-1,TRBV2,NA,TGTGCCGGTCGCGGGGGGGCGAGGACTGAAGCTTTCTTT,CAGRGGARTEAFF
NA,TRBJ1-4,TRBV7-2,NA,TGTGCCAGCAGCTTCCTCACTACCAACGAAAAACTGTTTTTT,CASSFLTTNEKLFF
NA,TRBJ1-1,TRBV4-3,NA,TGCGCCAGCAGCCAAGATACATGGGAGACTGAAGCTTTCTTT,CASSQDTWETEAFF
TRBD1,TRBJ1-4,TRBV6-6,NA,TGTGCCAGCAGTTACCGGGACAGCCGGATAACTAATGAAAAACTGTTTTTT,CASSYRDSRITNEKLFF
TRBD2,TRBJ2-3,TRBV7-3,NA,TGTGCCAGCAGCCCCACCCTAGCGGGGGAAGATACGCAGTATTTT,CASSPTLAGEDTQYF
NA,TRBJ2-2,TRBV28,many,TGTGCCAGCAGTTTAATAGGGGCCGGGGAGCTGTTTTTT,CASSLIGAGELFF
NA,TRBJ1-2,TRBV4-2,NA,TGTGCCAGCAGCCGCCGGACTGGGTCGGGGGACTATGGCTACACCTTC,CASSRRTGSGDYGYTF
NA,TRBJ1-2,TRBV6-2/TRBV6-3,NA,TGTGCCAGCAGTTACTCGGACAGTGGCTACACCTTC,CASSYSDSGYTF
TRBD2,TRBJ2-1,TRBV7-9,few,TGTGCCAGCAGCGGACTAGCGGGGGACCTTTACAATGAGCAGTTCTTC,CASSGLAGDLYNEQFF
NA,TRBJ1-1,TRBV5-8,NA,TGTGCCAGCAGCCCAGGTGGGGGCAGGAACACTGAAGCTTTCTTT,CASSPGGGRNTEAFF
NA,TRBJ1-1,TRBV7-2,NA,TGTGCCAGCAGCTTAAGCCGGGGCGGAAGCGCTGAAGCTTTCTTT,CASSLSRGGSAEAFF
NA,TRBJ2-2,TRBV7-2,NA,TGTGCCAGCAACCTTGGGGCCTTCGGGGAGCTGTTTTTT,CASNLGAFGELFF
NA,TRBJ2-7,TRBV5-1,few,TGCGCCAGCAGCTTGGAAGGGGTTAAGTACTTC,CASSLEGVKYF
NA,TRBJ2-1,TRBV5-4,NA,TGTGCCAGCAGCTTGTACAGCCTGTGGGGCGATGAGCAGTTCTTC,CASSLYSLWGDEQFF
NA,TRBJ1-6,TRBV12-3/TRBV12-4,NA,TGTGCCATCGGGGGGGAACCAGGGCCGAGCTCCTATAAGTCACCCCTCCACTTT,CAIGGEPGPSSYKSPLHF
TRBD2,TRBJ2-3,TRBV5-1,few,TGCGCCAGCAGCTTGGACGGGGGGGTCACAGATACGCAGTATTTT,CASSLDGGVTDTQYF
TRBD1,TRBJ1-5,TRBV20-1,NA,TGCAGTGCTAGTGAGGACAGGAATCAGCCCCAGCATTTT,CSASEDRNQPQHF
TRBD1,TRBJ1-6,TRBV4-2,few,TGTGCCAGCAGCCAAGGGACAGGCGGAGATAATTCACCCCTCCACTTT,CASSQGTGGDNSPLHF
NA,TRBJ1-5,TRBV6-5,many,TGTGCCAGCAGTTACTATCGGGGGCCGAATCAGCCCCAGCATTTT,CASSYYRGPNQPQHF
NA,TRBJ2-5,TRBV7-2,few,TGTGCCAGCAGCATCAGGATTGGGGAGACCCAGTACTTC,CASSIRIGETQYF
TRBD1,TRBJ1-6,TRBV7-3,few,TGTGCCAGCAGCCTATCGACAGGGGGAAATTCACCCCTCCACTTT,CASSLSTGGNSPLHF
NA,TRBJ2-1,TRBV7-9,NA,TGTGCCAGCAGCGTCGCCCTCGGTGATGAGCAGTTCTTC,CASSVALGDEQFF
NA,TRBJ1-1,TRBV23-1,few,TGCGCCAGCAGCAGGGAGATGAACACTGAAGCTTTCTTT,CASSREMNTEAFF
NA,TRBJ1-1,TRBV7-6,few,TGTGCCAGCAGCTCGCTCCCCGGCACTGAAGCTTTCTTT,CASSSLPGTEAFF
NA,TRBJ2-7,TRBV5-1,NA,TGCGCCAGCAGCTTGGTCAGTGACTACGAGCAGTACTTC,CASSLVSDYEQYF